This TCR beta chain was obtained from a study of blood T cells in healthy people across ages (dated by TCRdb to between 2014 and 2016). With respect to the entire study: In model experiments, template switching captured roughly one uniquely barcoded TCR beta cDNA molecule for every two T cells. Using deep sequencing normalized with unique cDNA molecular identifiers, the study measured how TCR beta repertoire diversity changes with age. The donors were divided into four age groups: young (average about 15 years), middle-aged (about 39), aged (around 67) and long-lived (roughly 86). Donors of different ages were randomly distributed across sequencing lanes to avoid experimental bias. The study analyzed two additional independent replicas of 1 million unique cDNA reads from the same blood draw for two donors, one aged 18 to 29 and one aged 80 or older. The study at large found these results: As age increased, observed TCR beta diversity per million T cells dropped in a roughly linear way, and a significant reduction was already evident by age roughly 36. The percentage of naive T cells measured by flow cytometry correlated strongly with observed TCR beta diversity. Compared with the aged group, the long-lived group had more naive CD4+ T cells, fewer expanded clones and increased TCR diversity, a pattern suggesting age selection. Because the CMV infection status of the donors was unknown, age-related changes in expanded clonotypes may potentially have been confounded. Total diversity estimates from one million sequenced T cells were considered lower bounds and underestimates. Because profiling used bulk unsorted PBMCs, naive and antigen-experienced compartments could not be compared conclusively.

The CDR3 has 16 amino acids, counting the end cysteine and phenylalanine. CDR3 DNA is the only sequence kept; it has 48 bases, read in frame from the first base. V is pruned by 5 bases and J by 11 bases, leaving 11 bases of the junction without a gene match. In the germline V gene, CDR1 corresponds to SGHNT and CDR2 to YENEEA. Concerning this clonotype itself: This receptor's antigen is unknown. This may stem from a read error, because a much larger clone lies one nucleotide away.

Donors were 30 to 45 systemically healthy Caucasian individuals from Russia aged roughly 6 to 100 years. Each donor gave 8 to 10 milliliters of peripheral blood, drawn into EDTA-treated Vacutainer tubes. Ficoll-Paque density-gradient centrifugation was used to isolate PBMCs, with at least 6.5 million per sample. Trizol reagent was used to extract total RNA from PBMCs, with at least 5 micrograms per sample. Naive CD45RAhigh/CD27high T cell percentages were measured by flow cytometry on a PBMC aliquot from every donor. Libraries were made using 5' RACE. Sequencing used an Illumina HiSeq 2500. The second PCR ran for about 7 to 11 cycles and used a J-beta primer mix along with a sample-barcoded 5' primer. Each TCR beta cDNA molecule received a unique molecular identifier from a template-switch 5' adaptor carrying 12 random nucleotides. Each sample yielded at least 2.5 million CDR3-containing paired-end reads. First-strand cDNA synthesis was performed from all RNA using the Mint cDNA synthesis kit, with priming by a TRBC-specific oligonucleotide. Following uracil-DNA glycosylase treatment, a first 18-cycle PCR with universal primers M1SS and BC2_uni_R was performed on all cDNA. Per the authors' processing: For normalization, 1 million high-quality reads, each with a distinct molecular identifier, were randomly selected from each sample. Instead of being binned into consensus sequences, reads with shared molecular identifiers were discarded. MiTCR, run with a Q25 quality threshold and the strictest error-elimination algorithm, handled CDR3 identification, clonotype clustering and error correction. A nonparametric unseen species model with Euler transformation was used to estimate a lower bound on total TCR beta diversity. TCRdb reprocessed the public reads (quality trimming at Q25 with fastp, clone calling with MiXCR) and kept in-frame beta chains. Identical CDR3 protein sequences are pooled into one entry, listed with their most common genes and DNA. TCRdb's processing, not the study's, gives the V and J calls here. The sample data list around 870,000 distinct CDR3 sequences, and around 28% of these were observed just once. Together, the top ten hold around 15% of the sample.

Rearrangement joined TRBV11-3 to TRBJ2-5, with TRBD2 identical over 16 junction bases. This sequence originates from a woman of 80 years or more in good health. Material: blood. The DNA reads TGTGCCAGCAGCCAGGGACTAGCGGGGGGGCATGTTGAGCAGTACTTC. This sequence encodes CASSQGLAGGHVEQYF.